This T cell receptor (beta chain) stems from a study of memory CD4+ T cells and cytomegalovirus serostatus. At the level of the study: Of the healthy Belgian adults, several were CMV seropositive and fewer than 30 seronegative. Study-wide findings and caveats: Of more than 150 reported CMV TCRbeta sequences, roughly 70 were found in memory CD4+ repertoires.

In the case of this clone: Its antigen is not identified.

Per the original methods: Out-of-frame sequences were removed, leaving roughly 2.1 million distinct TCRbeta sequences. Data came from immunoSEQ multiplex PCR; TCRdb stores just in-frame clones and leaves some out. V, J and clone size were drawn from that table, and D and trimming were deduced from the DNA. The repertoire holds fewer than 40,000 clones, with around 78% as singletons. Single viable CD3+CD4+CD8-CD45RO+ cells were sorted as the memory CD4+ T cells. Positive selection with CD4 microbeads enriched total CD4+ T cells. Germline lookup yields CDR1 SEHNR and CDR2 FQNEAQ (reference sequence). This CDR3 region has 15 residues. V lost 7 bases to trimming and J lost 1 base, with 16 bases between them.

V is TRBV7-9 and J is TRBJ1-1; D perhaps matches TRBD1 (5 bases). Sequenced: memory CD4+ T cells from blood. This sequence originates from an adult in good health and CMV-seronegative. DNA of the CDR3: TGTGCCAGCATCTCCAGGGCGGGGACGAACACTGAAGCTTTCTTT. Translated: CASISRAGTNTEAFF.